Below are 14 T cell receptor beta chains sequenced from a single sample in a study of blood T cell repertoires in COVID-19. Data came from immunoSEQ multiplex PCR; TCRdb stores just in-frame clones and leaves some out. The repertoire holds fewer than 350,000 clones, with over 75% as singletons. Material: peripheral blood. These receptors all stem from a woman between 50 and 59 years old who had recovered from COVID-19.

The chain employs TRBV2 and TRBJ2-7; D is perhaps TRBD1 (5 bases). The germline CDR1 and CDR2 sequences are SNHLY and FYNNEI. The CDR3 is 11 amino acids. The germline V and J ends were trimmed by 7 bases and 6 bases, with 10 bases remaining between them. CDR3: CASTDSSEQYF. DNA of the CDR3: TGTGCCAGCACCGACAGTTCCGAGCAGTACTTC.

This chain joins TRBV7-9 and TRBJ2-7, with 7 bases aligning to TRBD2. J gave up 5 bases and V 1 base, and 5 bases lay outside the gene matches. Looked up from germline, CDR1 is SEHNR and CDR2 is FQNEAQ (reference sequence). This CDR3 is built from 14 residues. As DNA, the CDR3 is TGTGCCAGCAGCTTAGGGGGAGGGCCTCACGAGCAGTACTTC. It codes for CASSLGGGPHEQYF.

This clone was counted a few times. The CDR3 sequence is CASDMGGHEAFF. In DNA, the CDR3 is TGTGCCAGCGATATGGGGGGGCATGAAGCTTTCTTT. The V gene is TRBV7-9, the J gene TRBJ1-1, with D perhaps TRBD1 (6 bases). The V gene lost 8 bases and the J gene lost 7 bases, with 14 bases spanning the gap. The CDR3 has 12 amino acids. Per germline, CDR1 SEHNR and CDR2 FQNEAQ (reference sequence).

This chain joins TRBV4-3 and TRBJ1-2; D ambiguous. Germline loops: CDR1 LGHNA, CDR2 YSLEER. Trimming stripped 1 base from V and 8 bases from J, with 14 bases between. This CDR3 has 14 amino acids. The CDR3 coding sequence is TGCGCCAGCAGCCAAGTGGGAGGCGGTGGGGGCTACACCTTC. It yields the protein CASSQVGGGGGYTF.

The chain joins TRBV30 to TRBJ2-5, with a weak D call TRBD1 (5 bases). Germline CDR1 is GTSNPN and CDR2 is SVGIG (reference sequence). This CDR3 contains 13 residues. Trimming removed 3 bases at V and 1 base at J, with 9 bases between. The CDR3: CAWRRQTQETQYF. As DNA, the CDR3 is TGTGCCTGGAGACGACAGACCCAAGAGACCCAGTACTTC. Based on the CDR3 plus reference TRBV30 and TRBJ2-5, the full variable domain is SQTIHQWPATLVQPVGSPLSLECTVEGTSNPNLYWYRQAAGRGLQLLFYSVGIGQISSEVPQNLSASRPQDRQFILSSKKLLLSDSGFYLCAWRRQTQETQYFGPGTRLLVL.

The V and J genes are TRBV6-1 and TRBJ1-4; the D gene is possibly TRBD1 (5 bases). CDR1 is MNHNS, CDR2 SASEGT, per germline. The CDR3 totals 14 residues. Trimming left V 1 base short and J 10 bases short, with 13 bases between. DNA for the CDR3: TGTGCCAGCAGTGAAGACAGGATGGGGGGAAAACTGTTTTTT. Translating it yields CASSEDRMGGKLFF.

The chain links TRBV9 to TRBJ2-7; D possibly corresponds to TRBD1 (6 bases). The CDR3 has 14 amino acids. The germline V and J ends were trimmed by 1 base and 5 bases, with 13 bases remaining between them. From germline, CDR1 is SGDLS and CDR2 YYNGEE. The CDR3 nucleotides read TGTGCCAGCAGCGTACTGGGGGCAGGGGACGAGCAGTACTTC. It is translated as CASSVLGAGDEQYF.

The chain is built from TRBV5-1 and TRBJ2-1, with 7 bases identical to TRBD1. Germline V CDR1 and CDR2: SGHRS, YFSETQ. V trimming: 0 bases; J trimming: 7 bases; junction bases outside the gene matches: 7. This CDR3 has 15 residues. The CDR3 nucleotides read TGCGCCAGCAGCTTGGGACAGGGATTTACTAATGAGCAGTTCTTC. Amino acids: CASSLGQGFTNEQFF.

This clone was observed a single time. Additional DNA sequences in this sample encode the identical CDR3. The chain recombines TRBV28 with TRBJ2-6; the D gene is possibly TRBD1 (5 bases). With 5 bases removed from V and 0 bases from J, the gap between germline ends came to 8 bases. Germline CDR1 MDHEN, CDR2 SYDVKM. The CDR3 has 15 amino acids. DNA of the CDR3: TGTGCCAGCAGTCAGGGCAGCTCTGGGGCCAACGTCCTGACTTTC. This codes for CASSQGSSGANVLTF.

This clone is a singleton in its sample. The rearrangement links TRBV10-3 to TRBJ2-2; D remains unclear. V was trimmed by 7 bases and J by 2 bases, leaving 11 bases between them. Per germline, CDR1 ENHRY and CDR2 SYGVKD. CDR3 size: 14 residues. CDR3 coding DNA: TGTGCCATCACCCAAGAGGTTAACACCGGGGAGCTGTTTTTT. Protein: CAITQEVNTGELFF.

The genes are TRBV29-1 and TRBJ2-3; D possibly corresponds to TRBD2 (6 bases). CDR3 length: 12 residues. V was clipped by 7 bases and J by 2 bases, with 10 bases between them. CDR1 is SQVTM, CDR2 ANQGSEA, per germline. The CDR3 DNA reads TGCAGCGGGAGGGCCCCCACAGATACGCAGTATTTT. It specifies CSGRAPTDTQYF.

This chain connects TRBV28 to TRBJ2-5; perhaps TRBD1 as D (6 bases). Per the germline V gene, CDR1 is MDHEN and CDR2 is SYDVKM. CDR3 length equals 16 residues. The V and J ends lost 5 bases and 1 base respectively, with 17 bases between them. As DNA, the CDR3 is TGTGCCAGCAGTGAACCTGGACAGCTCCCCCAAGAGACCCAGTACTTC. This codes for CASSEPGQLPQETQYF.

The chain combines TRBV27 with TRBJ1-2; 8 bases map to TRBD1. CDR3 length: 15 residues. Looked up from germline, CDR1 is MNHEY and CDR2 is SMNVEV (reference sequence). Germline trimming cut 1 base from V and 7 bases from J; bases unmatched to any gene: 8. In DNA, the CDR3 is TGTGCCAGCAGTTTATTCGGACAGGGATCGGCTGGCTACACCTTC. Its translation is CASSLFGQGSAGYTF.

This clone was seen ten or more times. This chain uses TRBV9 with TRBJ2-1, with 9 nucleotides matching TRBD1. Germline V gives CDR1 SGDLS, CDR2 YYNGEE. V lost 0 bases, J lost 4 bases, and 2 bases stayed unmatched. There are 15 residues in the CDR3. CDR3 nucleotide sequence: TGTGCCAGCAGCGTAGCGGACAGGGGATACAATGAGCAGTTCTTC. Residues: CASSVADRGYNEQFF.